Listed here are 26 T cell receptor beta chains from one sample, sequenced in a study of blood T cell repertoires in COVID-19. TCRdb's table, derived via immunoSEQ multiplex PCR, lists solely in-frame clones and lacks some. The top ten hold 26% of the sample, which has around 70,000 clones, 79% seen once. The sequenced sample was peripheral blood. The receptors here all came from a man aged 60-69 years with active or convalescent COVID-19.

The chain is built from TRBV3-1 (or the pseudogene TRBV3-2) and TRBJ2-1, with TRBD1 matching over 7 bases. Germline CDR1 is LGHDT and CDR2 is YNNKEL (reference sequence). The CDR3 extends over 14 amino acids. V lost 2 bases to trimming and J lost 5 bases; unmatched junction nucleotides: 3. Here the CDR3 DNA reads TGTGCCAGCAGCCAATGGGACAGAAACAATGAGCAGTTCTTC. This sequence encodes CASSQWDRNNEQFF.

The chain combines TRBV7-2 with TRBJ1-2; TRBD1 matches 11 bases. The V and J ends lost 3 bases and 6 bases, in that order; junction bases with no gene match: 6. Germline loops: CDR1 SGHTA, CDR2 FQGNSA. CDR3 size: 15 residues. CDR3 in amino acids: CASSFGQGARHGYTF. CDR3 DNA: TGTGCCAGCAGCTTCGGACAGGGGGCACGGCATGGCTACACCTTC.

The V call is TRBV2, the J call TRBJ2-3; 8 nucleotides line up with TRBD2. V dropped 4 bases and J dropped 6; count of bases not matched to a gene: 6. Germline lookup yields CDR1 SNHLY and CDR2 FYNNEI. The CDR3 is made up of 14 amino acids. The CDR3 protein is CASSVGGAVDTQYF. The CDR3 nucleotides are TGTGCCAGCAGTGTCGGGGGGGCCGTGGATACGCAGTATTTT.

CDR3 in DNA: TGTGCCAGCAGTTTATCGTGGACAGAAGGTTTCGGCTACACCTTC. Translated: CASSLSWTEGFGYTF. This rearrangement joins TRBV27 to TRBJ1-2; perhaps TRBD1 as D (6 bases). In germline, CDR1 is MNHEY, CDR2 SMNVEV (reference sequence). The V gene lost 0 bases and the J gene lost 8 bases, with 16 bases spanning the gap. The CDR3 spans 15 residues.

This clone occurred a few times. Other DNA sequences in this specimen translate into the identical CDR3. V is TRBV3-1 (or the pseudogene TRBV3-2) and J is TRBJ1-3; possibly TRBD1 for D (5 bases). Deletions cut 0 bases from V and 1 base from J, with 7 bases between. The CDR3 sequence is 15 residues long. The germline CDR1 and CDR2 sequences are LGHDT and YNNKEL (reference sequence). The CDR3 DNA reads TGTGCCAGCAGCCAAGACAGGGTATCTGGAAACACCATATATTTT. This codes for CASSQDRVSGNTIYF.

This clone showed up just once. V and J are TRBV10-3 and TRBJ2-6; TRBD1 is a possible D gene (6 bases). This CDR3 region has 15 residues. From germline, CDR1 is ENHRY and CDR2 SYGVKD. The germline V and J ends were trimmed by 3 bases and 1 base, with 7 bases remaining between them. The CDR3, as DNA: TGTGCCATCAGTGACAGGGGTTCTGGGGCCAACGTCCTGACTTTC. Amino acids: CAISDRGSGANVLTF.

The chain joins TRBV24-1 to TRBJ1-5; 8 nucleotides line up with TRBD1. Germline V gene sequence: CDR1 KGHDR, CDR2 SFDVKD. CDR3 length: 17 amino acids. Germline trimming cut 2 bases from V and 4 bases from J; bases unmatched to any gene: 9. CDR3: CATSDSRQGKGNQPQHF. The CDR3 bases are TGTGCCACCAGTGATTCGAGACAGGGGAAGGGAAATCAGCCCCAGCATTTT.

The gene calls are TRBV5-1 and TRBJ1-4, with 7 bases aligning to TRBD1. Unmatched junction bases numbered 6, after V lost 4 bases and J lost 3 bases. This CDR3 is 15 amino acids long. From germline, CDR1 is SGHRS and CDR2 YFSETQ. CDR3 DNA sequence: TGCGCCAGCAGCGGGTTACAGGGGTCTAATGAAAAACTGTTTTTT. Protein sequence: CASSGLQGSNEKLFF.

About this clone: Germline and junction disagree at one end, which may indicate a read error. V is TRBV7-9 and J is TRBJ2-1, with 7 positions matching TRBD2. From germline, CDR1 is SEHNR and CDR2 FQNEAQ (reference sequence). This CDR3 region has 14 residues. The CDR3 loop reads CASSTETSYDEQFF. The CDR3, as DNA: TGTGCCAGCAGCACAGAGACTAGCTACGATGAGCAGTTCTTC.

This clone showed up just a few times. This rearrangement joins TRBV11-2 to TRBJ2-7; TRBD1 matches at 7 bases. V shed 5 bases and J 4 bases; nucleotides not matched to a gene: 8. Germline V CDR1 and CDR2: SGHAT, FQNNGV. The CDR3 is 14 amino acids. The chain's CDR3 is CASSPGTVLYEQYF. The CDR3 DNA follows: TGTGCCAGCAGCCCCGGGACAGTATTGTACGAGCAGTACTTC.

The J gene is TRBJ2-7, the V gene TRBV5-4; no definite D call. Germline V lookup: CDR1 SGHNT, CDR2 YYREEE (reference sequence). This CDR3 comprises 13 residues. Trimming cost V 0 bases and J 5 bases, with 9 bases left between them. CDR3: CASSLGTRNEQYF. Here the CDR3 DNA reads TGTGCCAGCAGCTTGGGAACTCGAAACGAGCAGTACTTC.

The chain employs TRBV5-1 and TRBJ2-7; TRBD1 might be the D (5 bases). CDR1 and CDR2 from the germline V gene are SGHRS and YFSETQ. Trimming took off 4 bases at V and 0 bases at J, with 17 bases between the two ends. CDR3 length equals 16 residues. Here the CDR3 DNA reads TGCGCCAGCAGCCCAGACAGTTCCCTTTTCTCCTACGAGCAGTACTTC. Its protein is CASSPDSSLFSYEQYF.

This clone came up a few times. The rearrangement uses TRBV10-3 and TRBJ2-7; 7 bases fit TRBD1. The CDR3 extends over 12 amino acids. V was clipped by 10 bases and J by 1 base; unmatched bases: 4. Per germline, CDR1 ENHRY and CDR2 SYGVKD. The CDR3 is CATRQGSYEQYF. The CDR3 nucleotides read TGTGCCACTCGACAGGGATCCTACGAGCAGTACTTC.

V and J are TRBV18 and TRBJ1-1, with D maybe TRBD1 (5 bases). CDR1 KGHSH and CDR2 LQKENI come from the germline V gene. There are 15 residues in the CDR3. V lost 5 bases, J lost 3 bases, and 16 bases lay in between. The CDR3 region is CASSIRGLEDTEAFF. In nucleotides, the CDR3 is TGTGCCAGCTCAATACGGGGGTTGGAGGACACTGAAGCTTTCTTT.

This clone has only one observation. CDR3 protein: CASSYWRGSYQETQYF. CDR3 bases: TGTGCCAGCAGTTACTGGCGGGGGTCGTACCAAGAGACCCAGTACTTC. The chain recombines TRBV6-5 with TRBJ2-5; 7 bases match TRBD2. The CDR3 runs to 16 residues. Germline CDR1 MNHEY, CDR2 SVGAGI. With V trimmed by 1 base and J by 0 bases, 5 bases remained unmatched.

This clone was counted between two and nine times. The CDR3 spells CASRGFGVSSFSGANVLTF. CDR3 bases: TGTGCCAGCAGGGGATTCGGGGTCTCCTCTTTCTCTGGGGCCAACGTCCTGACTTTC. The rearrangement links TRBV27 to TRBJ2-6, with a weak D call TRBD2 (5 bases). Germline V gene lookup returns CDR1 MNHEY and CDR2 SMNVEV (reference sequence). The length of the CDR3 is 19 residues. V was cut by 6 bases and J by 0 bases, with 21 bases left in between.

The chain joins TRBV18 to TRBJ1-3; TRBD1 matches at 7 bases. V was pared by 4 bases and J by 4 bases, with 10 bases of the junction left unmatched. The germline V gene has CDR1 KGHSH and CDR2 LQKENI. The CDR3 is made up of 16 amino acids. The CDR3 loop reads CASSQGQITSGNTIYF. Written as DNA, the CDR3 is TGTGCCAGCTCACAGGGACAGATAACGTCGGGAAACACCATATATTTT.

The chain has TRBV6-6 and TRBJ1-3, with D perhaps TRBD1 (5 bases). The CDR3 has 13 residues. V was clipped by 6 bases and J by 3 bases, with 9 bases between them. The germline CDR1 and CDR2 sequences are MNHNY and SVGAGI (reference sequence). The CDR3 DNA reads as TGTGCCAGCAGGCAGGGAGGTGGAAACACCATATATTTT. The encoded protein is CASRQGGGNTIYF.

The rearrangement joins TRBV7-3 to TRBJ2-3; 8 nucleotides align to TRBD2. Germline CDR1 is SGHTA and CDR2 is FQGTGA. J lost 3 bases, V lost 4 bases, and 3 bases had no gene match. The CDR3 is 14 amino acids. The CDR3 DNA is TGTGCCAGCAGCTCGGGACTAGAAACAGATACGCAGTATTTT. Its protein is CASSSGLETDTQYF.

V and J are TRBV6-1 and TRBJ2-7, with D possibly being TRBD1 (6 bases). Trimming cost V 3 bases and J 0 bases, with 12 bases left between them. The CDR3 contains 15 residues. CDR1 MNHNS and CDR2 SASEGT come from the germline V gene. This CDR3 reads CASSDRGRLSYEQYF. The CDR3 nucleotides are TGTGCCAGCAGTGACAGGGGAAGGCTCTCCTACGAGCAGTACTTC.

V usage is TRBV7-2 and J usage is TRBJ2-1; 13 nucleotides agree with TRBD2. The J segment lost 8 bases and the V segment lost 4 bases, leaving 2 bases of the junction unmatched. Germline assignment: CDR1 SGHTA and CDR2 FQGNSA. This CDR3 contains 14 residues. CDR3 loop: CASSWGTSGDEQFF. CDR3 DNA: TGTGCCAGCAGCTGGGGGACTAGCGGGGATGAGCAGTTCTTC.

The chain recombines TRBV30 with TRBJ2-2; D possibly corresponds to TRBD2 (6 bases). From germline, CDR1 is GTSNPN and CDR2 SVGIG (reference sequence). V dropped 2 bases and J dropped 1 base, with 11 bases sitting between them. This CDR3 region has 15 residues. This chain's CDR3 is CAWSWGTLNTGELFF. The DNA for the CDR3 is TGTGCCTGGAGTTGGGGGACTCTGAACACCGGGGAGCTGTTTTTT.

The genes are TRBV5-6 and TRBJ2-5; tentative D call: TRBD1 (6 bases). Trimming stripped 1 base from V and 3 bases from J, with 10 bases between. CDR1 SGHDT and CDR2 YYEEEE come from the germline V gene. This CDR3 comprises 14 residues. CDR3 in DNA: TGTGCCAGCAGCTTGTATCGGACAGAAGAGACCCAGTACTTC. It yields the protein CASSLYRTEETQYF.

This chain joins TRBV3-1 (or the pseudogene TRBV3-2) and TRBJ1-6; D ambiguous. The CDR3 spans 15 residues. The V gene lost 4 bases and the J gene lost 10 bases, with 17 bases spanning the gap. The V gene's germline CDR1 is LGHDT and CDR2 YNNKEL (reference sequence). CDR3 coding DNA: TGTGCCAGCAGCCTAGGTGTCGGGGAAAAGTCACCCCTCCACTTT. This sequence encodes CASSLGVGEKSPLHF.

The gene calls are TRBV18 and TRBJ1-4, with D tentatively TRBD1 (5 bases). The CDR3 has 16 amino acids. The germline V gene encodes CDR1 KGHSH and CDR2 LQKENI. V lost 3 bases to trimming and J lost 7 bases, with 18 bases between them. In nucleotides, the CDR3 is TGTGCCAGCTCACCCGAAATTTTGAGGGGAGGTGAAAAACTGTTTTTT. The encoded protein is CASSPEILRGGEKLFF.

V gene TRBV27 combines with J gene TRBJ2-1, with 12 positions matching TRBD2. The V gene's germline CDR1 is MNHEY and CDR2 SMNVEV (reference sequence). This CDR3 has 17 amino acids. Trimming removed 4 bases from V and 4 bases from J; junction bases left unmatched: 8. The CDR3 loop reads CASSSSWTSGAYNEQFF. DNA for the CDR3: TGTGCCAGCAGTTCCTCCTGGACTAGCGGGGCGTACAATGAGCAGTTCTTC.